Below, 17 T cell receptor beta chains from the same sample are listed, as sequenced in a study of blood T cell repertoires in COVID-19. Generated by immunoSEQ multiplex PCR, the TCRdb table keeps only in-frame clones and is missing some. The repertoire holds about 160,000 clones, around 80% seen once, with approximately 5.4% in the top ten. The sequenced sample consisted of PBMCs or T cells enriched from blood (not recorded which). The receptors come from a man aged 35 to 55 who had recovered from COVID-19.

The rearrangement links TRBV4-1 to TRBJ1-2, with D perhaps TRBD1 (6 bases). Germline V gene lookup returns CDR1 MGHRA and CDR2 YSYEKL. The CDR3 is 15 amino acids. V was clipped by 1 base and J by 8 bases, with 17 bases between them. The CDR3 is CASSQVQSGTNGYTF. In DNA form, the CDR3 reads TGCGCCAGCAGCCAAGTCCAGTCCGGGACAAACGGCTACACCTTC.

This sequence joins TRBV6-5 and TRBJ2-7; 7 bases match TRBD1. Trimming removed 6 bases from V and 1 base from J; junction bases left unmatched: 3. The CDR3 spans 13 residues. CDR1 is MNHEY and CDR2 is SVGAGI in the germline V gene. CDR3 bases: TGTGCCAGCAGAAAACAGGGGTCCTACGAGCAGTACGTC. Residues: CASRKQGSYEQYV.

The rearrangement uses TRBV5-1 and TRBJ1-5; tentatively, D is TRBD1 (5 bases). Per the germline V gene, CDR1 is SGHRS and CDR2 is YFSETQ. There are 16 residues in the CDR3. Trimming removed 4 bases from V and 0 bases from J, with 14 bases in between. The CDR3 region is CASSPGGDLSNQPQHF. The CDR3 nucleotides are TGCGCCAGCAGCCCTGGGGGGGATCTTAGCAATCAGCCCCAGCATTTT.

The chain recombines TRBV19 with TRBJ1-2; D gene unclear. The germline V gene encodes CDR1 LNHDA and CDR2 SQIVND (reference sequence). This CDR3 has 13 residues. Trimming pared 5 bases from V and 0 bases from J, leaving 7 bases between. The CDR3 is CASSYLSNYGYTF. The CDR3 nucleotides are TGTGCCAGTAGTTATCTGTCTAACTATGGCTACACCTTC.

For the CDR3, the DNA is TGTGCCAGCAGTTTGACAGGGGCCCCAAATCAGCCCCAGCATTTT. Translating it yields CASSLTGAPNQPQHF. The rearrangement uses TRBV27 and TRBJ1-5, with 8 positions matching TRBD1. From germline, CDR1 is MNHEY and CDR2 SMNVEV (reference sequence). The V gene end was trimmed by 3 bases and the J gene end by 4 bases; junction bases not matched to a gene: 5. The CDR3 extends over 15 amino acids.

The V gene is TRBV19, the J gene TRBJ1-4; perhaps TRBD1 as D (6 bases). The CDR3 is made up of 14 amino acids. Germline assignment: CDR1 LNHDA and CDR2 SQIVND (reference sequence). Trimming shortened V by 6 bases and J by 8 bases, and 16 bases separated the two germline ends. For the CDR3, the DNA is TGTGCCAGTAGACTACAGGGAGGGAACGAAAAACTGTTTTTT. The encoded protein is CASRLQGGNEKLFF.

This chain connects TRBV11-2 to TRBJ2-5, with 12 bases aligning to TRBD2. V trimming: 3 bases; J trimming: 1 base; junction bases outside the gene matches: 3. Germline V gene data show CDR1 as SGHAT and CDR2 as FQNNGV. CDR3 length: 16 amino acids. The CDR3 coding sequence is TGTGCCAGCAGCTTTCTAGCGGGGGGGACCCAAGAGACCCAGTACTTC. This gives the protein CASSFLAGGTQETQYF.

Concerning this clone itself: This sample also contains other DNA sequences that code for the same CDR3. V is TRBV3-1 (or the pseudogene TRBV3-2) and J is TRBJ2-3, with no clear D. This CDR3 has 15 residues. V lost 0 bases and J lost 0, with 7 bases in between. Germline V lookup: CDR1 LGHDT, CDR2 YNNKEL (reference sequence). The CDR3: CASSQDPRSTDTQYF. CDR3 coding DNA: TGTGCCAGCAGCCAAGACCCCAGGAGCACAGATACGCAGTATTTT.

The chain has TRBV5-1 and TRBJ2-5, with a tentative D call TRBD1 (6 bases). This CDR3 contains 15 residues. From germline, CDR1 is SGHRS and CDR2 YFSETQ. The V end lost 0 bases, the J end lost 5 bases, and 14 bases lay between the germline ends. CDR3 in amino acids: CASSLAGAPGETQYF. CDR3 nucleotides: TGCGCCAGCAGCTTGGCAGGGGCACCCGGGGAGACCCAGTACTTC. Complete variable domain (other parts from reference TRBV5-1 and TRBJ2-5): KAGVTQTPRYLIKTRGQQVTLSCSPISGHRSVSWYQQTPGQGLQFLFEYFSETQRNKGNFPGRFSGRQFSNSRSEMNVSTLELGDSALYLCASSLAGAPGETQYFGPGTRLLVL.

The table lists this clone with a count of one. This chain uses TRBV11-2 with TRBJ1-3, with D hard to call. CDR1 and CDR2 (germline): SGHAT, FQNNGV. V shed 2 bases and J shed 2 bases, with 16 bases lying between them. The CDR3 is 17 amino acids. As DNA, the CDR3 is TGTGCCAGCAGCTTATTATTTTCGTCGTCGGCTGGAAACACCATATATTTT. Translation gives CASSLLFSSSAGNTIYF.

The chain has TRBV27 and TRBJ1-1; 7 bases align to TRBD1. Germline CDR1 MNHEY, CDR2 SMNVEV (reference sequence). V was clipped by 0 bases and J by 0 bases; unmatched bases: 10. The CDR3 contains 18 residues. CDR3: CASSLSSGTDLMNTEAFF. The DNA for the CDR3 is TGTGCCAGCAGTTTATCCTCCGGGACAGATCTTATGAACACTGAAGCTTTCTTT.

The chain uses TRBV2 and TRBJ1-6, with D maybe TRBD1 (5 bases). The CDR3 contains 14 residues. The V and J ends lost 8 bases and 8 bases respectively, with 16 bases between them. The V gene's germline CDR1 is SNHLY and CDR2 FYNNEI. CDR3 DNA: TGTGCCAGCCGCGCTGACAGTGTTCATTCACCCCTCCACTTT. As protein: CASRADSVHSPLHF.

This rearrangement joins TRBV11-2 to TRBJ2-1, with a tentative D call TRBD2 (7 bases). Trimming took 2 bases from V and 9 from J, leaving 20 bases between them. Germline V lookup: CDR1 SGHAT, CDR2 FQNNGV. The CDR3 extends over 16 amino acids. The CDR3 DNA reads TGTGCCAGCAGCTTATACGCGGGGGCCCCAGATAGTGAGCAGTTCTTC. Amino acid sequence: CASSLYAGAPDSEQFF. The full variable domain, in which reference TRBV11-2 and TRBJ2-1 provide the parts outside the CDR3, is EAGVAQSPRYKIIEKRQSVAFWCNPISGHATLYWYQQILGQGPKLLIQFQNNGVVDDSQLPKDRFSAERLKGVDSTLKIQPAKLEDSAVYLCASSLYAGAPDSEQFFGPGTRLTVL.

This clone was counted a few times. The V and J genes are TRBV28 and TRBJ1-5; TRBD1 matches at 8 bases. CDR3 length: 15 residues. Germline CDR1 MDHEN, CDR2 SYDVKM. V lost 7 bases to trimming and J lost 3 bases; unmatched junction nucleotides: 8. CDR3 in amino acids: CASTTTGALNQPQHF. DNA for the CDR3: TGTGCCAGCACCACGACAGGGGCCCTCAATCAGCCCCAGCATTTT. Together with reference TRBV28 and TRBJ1-5, the CDR3 gives the full variable domain: DVKVTQSSRYLVKRTGEKVFLECVQDMDHENMFWYRQDPGLGLRLIYFSYDVKMKEKGDIPEGYSVSREKKERFSLILESASTNQTSMYLCASTTTGALNQPQHFGDGTRLSIL.

The J gene is TRBJ2-7, the V gene TRBV6-5, with D tentatively TRBD1 (6 bases). CDR3 length equals 14 residues. The ends were cut back, 2 bases at V and 3 bases at J, with 11 bases in the middle. Per germline, CDR1 MNHEY and CDR2 SVGAGI. This CDR3 reads CASSYLGTNYEQYF. CDR3 sequence (DNA): TGTGCCAGCAGTTACCTGGGGACAAACTACGAGCAGTACTTC.

This chain uses TRBV5-1 with TRBJ2-1, with 8 bases matching TRBD1. The CDR3 length is 15 residues. V lost 1 base and J lost 2; bases outside the gene matches: 2. Germline V gene data show CDR1 as SGHRS and CDR2 as YFSETQ. In DNA form, the CDR3 reads TGCGCCAGCAGCTTGTTGGGACAGGCCTACAATGAGCAGTTCTTC. Protein product: CASSLLGQAYNEQFF.

This chain connects TRBV11-2 to TRBJ1-4; the match to TRBD1 covers 7 bases. Per the germline V gene, CDR1 is SGHAT and CDR2 is FQNNGV. This CDR3 contains 14 residues. The J segment lost 8 bases and the V segment lost 4 bases, leaving 7 bases of the junction unmatched. This chain's CDR3 is CASSSDSRGEKLFF. CDR3 DNA sequence: TGTGCCAGCAGCTCCGACAGCAGGGGGGAAAAACTGTTTTTT.